This T cell receptor beta chain was identified in a study of CD8+ T cells in alopecia areata. Study in general: Treatment of the treated patients consisted of oral tofacitinib, 5 to 10 mg twice daily.

CDR3 length: 15 residues. Germline-derived CDR1 and CDR2 are MNHEY and SVGAGI. V was shortened by 6 bases and J by 1 base, with 15 bases between the two germline ends. Specimens obtained from alopecia areata patients comprised lesional scalp punch biopsies and peripheral blood. The authors sorted CD4+ and CD8+ T cells from PBMCs. In each case, RNA was isolated and then reverse transcribed into cDNA as the sequencing template. This table comes from immunoSEQ multiplex PCR, and its TCRdb copy is limited to in-frame clones, with some not included. This sample carries 150,000 or so clones, roughly 44% of them seen once, and the ten largest clones take more than 6.5%.

The chain couples TRBV6-5 to TRBJ1-2, with D unclear. This receptor was taken from a human donor with alopecia areata. Specimen: CD4+ T cells sorted from blood. Here the CDR3 reads CASSSKTLLNYGYTF. The CDR3 region has the DNA TGTGCCAGCAGCTCGAAAACACTACTTAACTATGGCTACACCTTC.